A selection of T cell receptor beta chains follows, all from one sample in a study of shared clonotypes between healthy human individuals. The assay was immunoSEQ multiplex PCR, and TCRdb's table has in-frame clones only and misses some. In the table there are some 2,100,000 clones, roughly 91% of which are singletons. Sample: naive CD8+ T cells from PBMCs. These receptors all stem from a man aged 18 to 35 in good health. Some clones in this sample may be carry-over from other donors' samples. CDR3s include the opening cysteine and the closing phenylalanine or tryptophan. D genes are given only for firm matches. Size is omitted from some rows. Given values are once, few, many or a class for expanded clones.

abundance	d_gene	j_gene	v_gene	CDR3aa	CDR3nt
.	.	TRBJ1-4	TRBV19	CASSGGGKEKLFF	TGTGCCAGTAGTGGCGGGGGGAAGGAAAAACTGTTTTTT
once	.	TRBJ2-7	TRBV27	CASSFGVALTYEQYF	TGTGCCAGCAGTTTTGGGGTGGCGCTCACCTACGAGCAGTACTTC
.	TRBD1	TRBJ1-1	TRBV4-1	CASSQDPGAGGAVEAFF	TGCGCCAGCAGCCAAGATCCAGGGGCAGGGGGCGCGGTTGAAGCTTTCTTT
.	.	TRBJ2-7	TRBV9	CASSVAADTSYEQYF	TGTGCCAGCAGCGTAGCTGCGGACACGTCCTACGAGCAGTACTTC
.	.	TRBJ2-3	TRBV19	CASSIGSRTDTQYF	TGTGCCAGTAGTATTGGATCGCGCACAGATACGCAGTATTTT
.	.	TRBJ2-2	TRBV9	CASSVGQANTGELFF	TGTGCCAGCAGCGTAGGACAGGCCAACACCGGGGAGCTGTTTTTT
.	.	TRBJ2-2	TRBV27	CASSRDRDWTGELFF	TGTGCCAGCAGCCGAGACCGGGACTGGACCGGGGAGCTGTTTTTT
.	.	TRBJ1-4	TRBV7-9	CASSQGPATNEKLFF	TGTGCCAGCAGCCAAGGGCCCGCAACTAATGAAAAACTGTTTTTT
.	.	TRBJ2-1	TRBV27	CASSSSAGEKDNEQFF	TGTGCCAGCAGTTCCTCTGCAGGGGAGAAGGACAATGAGCAGTTCTTC
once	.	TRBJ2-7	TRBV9	CASTPPAYEQYF	TGTGCCAGCACCCCGCCGGCCTACGAGCAGTACTTC
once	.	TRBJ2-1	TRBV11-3	CASSPGRTLTEQFF	TGTGCCAGCAGCCCGGGACGGACCTTGACGGAGCAGTTCTTC
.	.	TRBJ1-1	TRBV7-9	CASSKEGRSTEAFF	TGTGCCAGCAGCAAGGAGGGACGGAGCACTGAAGCTTTCTTT
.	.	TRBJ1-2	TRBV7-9	CASSLGPGYTF	TGTGCCAGCAGCTTAGGGCCTGGCTACACCTTC
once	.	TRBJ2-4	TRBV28	CASSLLRDSPRYF	TGTGCCAGCAGTTTACTCCGGGACTCCCCGCGGTACTTC
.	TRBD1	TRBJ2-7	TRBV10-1	CASSEGTGRSYEQYF	TGCGCCAGCAGTGAAGGGACAGGTCGCTCCTACGAGCAGTACTTC
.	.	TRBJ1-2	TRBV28	CASSLFRGARYGYTF	TGTGCCAGCAGTTTATTTAGGGGCGCCCGCTATGGCTACACCTTC
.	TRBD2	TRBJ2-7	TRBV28	CASSFYPGLAAYEQYF	TGTGCCAGCAGTTTCTATCCGGGACTAGCGGCCTACGAGCAGTACTTC
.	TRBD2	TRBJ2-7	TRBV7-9	CASSLSGTEHTYEQYF	TGTGCCAGCAGCTTGAGCGGGACTGAGCATACCTACGAGCAGTACTTC
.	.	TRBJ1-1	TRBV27	CASSLTGGITEAFF	TGTGCCAGCAGTTTAACTGGGGGGATCACTGAAGCTTTCTTT
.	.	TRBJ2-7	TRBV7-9	CASSLEGGYYEQYF	TGTGCCAGCAGCTTAGAGGGGGGATACTACGAGCAGTACTTC
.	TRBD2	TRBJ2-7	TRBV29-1	CSVEFTSGRVYEQYF	TGCAGCGTTGAATTCACTAGCGGGAGAGTTTACGAGCAGTACTTC
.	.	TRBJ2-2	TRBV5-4	CASGWGASTGELFF	TGTGCCAGCGGTTGGGGGGCTAGTACCGGGGAGCTGTTTTTT
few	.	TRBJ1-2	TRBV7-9	CASSLVGGSIYGYTF	TGTGCCAGCAGCTTAGTGGGGGGCTCGATCTATGGCTACACCTTC
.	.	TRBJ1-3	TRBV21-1	CASSKALSRGGQDTIYF	TGTGCCAGCAGCAAAGCGCTTTCTCGGGGGGGACAGGACACCATATATTTT
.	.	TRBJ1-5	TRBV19	CASKRGNSNQPQHF	TGTGCCAGCAAAAGGGGTAATAGCAATCAGCCCCAGCATTTT
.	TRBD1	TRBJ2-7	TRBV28	CASSPGQGGYEQYF	TGTGCCAGCAGTCCCGGACAGGGCGGGTACGAGCAGTACTTC
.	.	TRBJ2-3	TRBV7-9	CASGPGEDTQYF	TGTGCCAGCGGGCCGGGGGAAGATACGCAGTATTTT
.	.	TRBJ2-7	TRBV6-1	CASSEVGSPSYEQYF	TGTGCCAGCAGTGAAGTAGGTTCCCCCTCCTACGAGCAGTACTTC
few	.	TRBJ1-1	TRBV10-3	CAISVGTATEAFF	TGTGCCATCAGTGTTGGAACAGCCACTGAAGCTTTCTTT
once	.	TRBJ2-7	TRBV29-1	CSVETGTDSYEQYF	TGCAGCGTTGAAACCGGGACGGACTCCTACGAGCAGTACTTC
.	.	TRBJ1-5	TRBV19	CASSTPTGLGGNQPQHF	TGTGCCAGTAGTACCCCAACGGGACTAGGTGGGAATCAGCCCCAGCATTTT
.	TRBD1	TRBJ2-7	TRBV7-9	CASSSGTGSYEQYF	TGTGCCAGCAGCTCGGGGACAGGCTCCTACGAGCAGTACTTC
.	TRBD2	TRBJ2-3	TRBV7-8	CASSLSGGGSTDTQYF	TGTGCCAGCAGCTTAAGCGGCGGGGGTTCCACAGATACGCAGTATTTT
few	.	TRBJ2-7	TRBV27	CASSLGLTYEQYF	TGTGCCAGCAGTTTAGGCCTCACCTACGAGCAGTACTTC
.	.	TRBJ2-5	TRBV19	CASSPLFRDGQETQYF	TGTGCCAGTAGTCCCTTGTTTCGGGACGGACAAGAGACCCAGTACTTC
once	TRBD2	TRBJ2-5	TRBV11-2	CASSSREAGGQETQYF	TGTGCCAGCAGCTCCCGGGAAGCGGGAGGACAAGAGACCCAGTACTTC
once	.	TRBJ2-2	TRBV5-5	CASSASGVATGELFF	TGTGCCAGCAGCGCGTCTGGAGTGGCCACCGGGGAGCTGTTTTTT
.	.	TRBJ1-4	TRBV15	CATSRRNEKLFF	TGTGCCACCAGCCGGCGGAATGAAAAACTGTTTTTT
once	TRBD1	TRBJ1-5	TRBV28	CASSQRGQVQPQHF	TGTGCCAGCAGCCAAAGGGGGCAAGTTCAGCCCCAGCATTTT
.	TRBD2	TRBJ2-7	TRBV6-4	CASRVSGTKTGGSYEQYF	TGTGCCAGCAGGGTTAGCGGGACGAAGACCGGGGGCTCCTACGAGCAGTACTTC
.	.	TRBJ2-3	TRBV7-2	CASRHTRSPADTQYF	TGTGCCAGCAGGCACACTAGGTCGCCCGCAGATACGCAGTATTTT
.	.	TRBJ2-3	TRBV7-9	CASSLSSDTQYF	TGTGCCAGCAGCTTGAGTTCAGATACGCAGTATTTT
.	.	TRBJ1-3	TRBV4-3	CASSPGPLTRVSGNTIYF	TGCGCCAGCAGTCCAGGCCCCTTGACCAGGGTCTCTGGAAACACCATATATTTT
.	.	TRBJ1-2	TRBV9	CASSVSHRPYKSYTF	TGTGCCAGCAGCGTATCCCACAGGCCTTACAAGAGCTACACCTTC
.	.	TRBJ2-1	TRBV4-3	CASSQEWGEYFSTYNEQFF	TGCGCCAGCAGCCAAGAATGGGGCGAGTACTTCTCAACCTACAATGAGCAGTTCTTC
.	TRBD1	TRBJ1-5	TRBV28	CASSVPGQNNQPQHF	TGTGCCAGCAGTGTCCCGGGACAGAACAATCAGCCCCAGCATTTT
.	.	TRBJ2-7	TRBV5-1	CASSPHSAALPYEQYF	TGCGCCAGCAGCCCCCATTCTGCGGCCCTCCCCTACGAGCAGTACTTC
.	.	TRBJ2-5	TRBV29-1	CSVNRIGETQYF	TGCAGCGTTAACCGGATCGGGGAGACCCAGTACTTC